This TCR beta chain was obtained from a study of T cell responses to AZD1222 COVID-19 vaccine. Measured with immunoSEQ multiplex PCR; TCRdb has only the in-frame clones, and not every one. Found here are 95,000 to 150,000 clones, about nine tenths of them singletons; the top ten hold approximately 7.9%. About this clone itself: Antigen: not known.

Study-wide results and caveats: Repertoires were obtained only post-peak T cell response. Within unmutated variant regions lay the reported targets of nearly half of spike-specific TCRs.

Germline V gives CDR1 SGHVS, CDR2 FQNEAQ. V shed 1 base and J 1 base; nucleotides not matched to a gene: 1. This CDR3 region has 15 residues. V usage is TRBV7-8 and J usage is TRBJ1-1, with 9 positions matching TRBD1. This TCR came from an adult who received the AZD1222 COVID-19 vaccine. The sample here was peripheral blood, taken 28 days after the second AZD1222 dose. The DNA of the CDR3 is TGTGCCAGCAGCTTAGGGACAGGGGAGAACACTGAAGCTTTCTTT. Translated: CASSLGTGENTEAFF.